The rows below give T cell receptor beta chains drawn from one sample of a study of T-cell memory formation after mild COVID-19. TCRdb recomputed calls from the 5' RACE reads with MiXCR, one row per CDR3 protein. The repertoire holds about 140,000 distinct CDR3 sequences, with 5.5% to 7% as singletons. Sequenced material: PBMCs or a T cell subset sorted from them (not recorded which). These receptors were taken from an adult woman who had mild COVID-19 (a few samples of this study predate the infection). Cell type and time point are not known. Each CDR3 is given with its conserved first and last residue. D genes are given only for firm matches. Some rows mark clone size as missing; the rest say once, few, many or name a class of expanded clone.

>TRBV5-1|TRBJ1-5|once|TRBD1
CASSLGGQGGGQPQHF
TGCGCCAGCAGCTTGGGTGGACAGGGTGGCGGTCAGCCCCAGCATTTT
>TRBV5-5|TRBJ2-7|many|-
CASSHGRYEQYF
TGTGCCAGCAGCCATGGACGGTACGAGCAGTACTTC
>TRBV14|TRBJ2-4|-|-
CASSQDFQTIQYF
TGTGCCAGCAGCCAAGATTTCCAGACCATTCAGTACTTC
>TRBV19|TRBJ2-7|-|TRBD1
CASSDGQGAVDEQYF
TGTGCCAGTAGTGACGGACAGGGTGCGGTGGACGAGCAGTACTTC
>TRBV7-2|TRBJ1-2|many|-
CASSPPSYGYTF
TGTGCCAGCAGCCCACCGTCCTATGGCTACACCTTC
>TRBV3-1|TRBJ1-6|few|TRBD1
CASSQDGGAGGWYNSPLHF
TGTGCCAGCAGCCAAGACGGAGGGGCAGGGGGCTGGTATAATTCACCCCTCCACTTT
>TRBV12-3/TRBV12-4|TRBJ2-7|many|TRBD2
CASSLTSGGSYEQYF
TGTGCCAGCAGTCTAACTAGCGGGGGTTCCTACGAGCAGTACTTC
>TRBV19|TRBJ1-2|-|-
CASSILGNYGYTF
TGTGCCAGTAGTATCCTCGGGAACTATGGCTACACCTTC
>TRBV6-2/TRBV6-3|TRBJ1-5|few|TRBD1
CASRRGTGLSNQPQHF
TGTGCCAGCAGACGCGGGACAGGGCTTAGCAATCAGCCCCAGCATTTT
>TRBV7-2|TRBJ2-7|many|-
CASSSGDGVYEQYF
TGTGCCAGCAGCTCAGGGGACGGAGTCTACGAGCAGTACTTC
>TRBV6-1|TRBJ2-1|-|TRBD2
CASSRTSGGAYNEQFF
TGTGCCAGCAGCAGAACTAGCGGGGGGGCTTACAATGAGCAGTTCTTC
>TRBV5-1|TRBJ2-4|-|-
CASSLEPRDTLIAKNIQYF
TGCGCCAGCAGCTTAGAACCCCGGGACACCCTAATAGCCAAAAACATTCAGTACTTC
>TRBV5-1|TRBJ2-1|many|TRBD2
CASSQGLASFGNEQFF
TGCGCCAGCAGCCAAGGACTAGCTTCCTTTGGGAATGAGCAGTTCTTC
>TRBV4-1|TRBJ1-2|few|-
CASSQDRAKLNYGYTF
TGCGCCAGCAGCCAAGATCGGGCGAAACTTAACTATGGCTACACCTTC
>TRBV7-2|TRBJ2-5|few|TRBD1
CASSLGWTGLQETQYF
TGTGCCAGCAGCTTAGGGTGGACAGGGCTCCAAGAGACCCAGTACTTC
>TRBV20-1|TRBJ2-3|-|-
CSAAGTVSTDTQYF
TGCAGTGCGGCTGGGACCGTGAGCACAGATACGCAGTATTTT
>TRBV30|TRBJ1-1|-|-
CAWSVLDPAEAFF
TGTGCCTGGAGTGTACTGGACCCGGCGGAAGCTTTCTTT
>TRBV7-9|TRBJ2-7|few|-
CASSRDGPYEQYF
TGTGCCAGCAGCCGGGACGGACCCTACGAGCAGTACTTC
>TRBV4-3|TRBJ2-2|few|-
CASSQDPQSGTGELFF
TGCGCCAGCAGCCAAGACCCACAGTCCGGCACCGGGGAGCTGTTTTTT
>TRBV12-3/TRBV12-4|TRBJ2-2|many|-
CASSLNGVNTGELFF
TGTGCCAGCAGTTTAAACGGGGTAAACACCGGGGAGCTGTTTTTT
>TRBV5-5|TRBJ2-3|few|TRBD1
CASSPPTGGPTDTQYF
TGTGCCAGCAGCCCGCCGACAGGGGGTCCCACAGATACGCAGTATTTT
>TRBV5-1|TRBJ2-1|-|-
CASNTEGNPYNEQFF
TGCGCCAGCAACACGGAGGGGAACCCGTACAATGAGCAGTTCTTC
>TRBV7-9|TRBJ2-4|many|TRBD1
CASSLALRGTGKLAKNIQYF
TGTGCCAGCAGCTTAGCGCTTAGAGGGACAGGGAAACTAGCCAAAAACATTCAGTACTTC
>TRBV27|TRBJ2-7|few|-
CASSSPSGNYEQYF
TGTGCCAGCAGTTCCCCCAGCGGAAACTACGAGCAGTACTTC
>TRBV3-1|TRBJ2-3|-|-
CASSQVAEGADTQYF
TGTGCCAGCAGCCAAGTAGCGGAGGGGGCAGATACGCAGTATTTT
>TRBV3-1|TRBJ2-7|few|-
CASSQDPLREQYF
TGTGCCAGCAGCCAAGATCCGCTTAGGGAGCAGTACTTC
>TRBV5-1|TRBJ2-1|-|TRBD1
CASSVRDRGIDEQFF
TGCGCCAGCAGCGTGCGGGACAGGGGTATTGATGAGCAGTTCTTC
>TRBV12-3/TRBV12-4|TRBJ2-1|many|-
CASSLLFRSEQFF
TGTGCCAGCAGTCTCTTGTTCAGGTCTGAGCAGTTCTTC
>TRBV12-3/TRBV12-4|TRBJ1-4|-|TRBD1
CASSSLRTGHNEKLFF
TGTGCCAGCAGTTCCCTCCGGACAGGGCATAATGAAAAACTGTTTTTT
>TRBV7-2|TRBJ2-3|many|TRBD1
CASSDRGSADTQYF
TGTGCCAGCAGCGACAGGGGCTCGGCAGATACGCAGTATTTT
>TRBV3-1|TRBJ2-7|many|-
CASSPRDYEQYF
TGTGCCAGCAGCCCCCGGGACTACGAGCAGTACTTC
>TRBV20-1|TRBJ2-5|many|TRBD2
CSARPSGTTWETQYF
TGCAGTGCTAGACCCTCCGGGACTACCTGGGAGACCCAGTACTTC
>TRBV9|TRBJ1-2|many|-
CASSVTGEYGYTF
TGTGCCAGCAGCGTGACAGGAGAGTATGGCTACACCTTC
>TRBV7-3|TRBJ2-5|many|TRBD1
CASSYMGQGETQYF
TGTGCCAGCAGCTATATGGGACAGGGGGAGACCCAGTACTTC
>TRBV7-9|TRBJ2-1|few|TRBD2
CASSFGRGLDYNEQFF
TGTGCCAGCAGCTTCGGGCGGGGACTAGATTACAATGAGCAGTTCTTC
>TRBV4-1|TRBJ1-1|few|-
CASSQLPFMNTEAFF
TGCGCCAGCAGCCAATTACCATTCATGAACACTGAAGCTTTCTTT
>TRBV7-9|TRBJ2-3|-|-
CASSTRTDTQYF
TGTGCCAGCAGCACCCGGACAGATACGCAGTATTTT
>TRBV12-3/TRBV12-4|TRBJ1-2|few|TRBD1
CASSLTSTGNYGYTF
TGTGCCAGCAGCCTGACCTCGACAGGGAACTATGGCTACACCTTC
>TRBV2|TRBJ2-1|-|TRBD2
CASRALLAVGGEQFF
TGTGCCAGCAGGGCCTTACTAGCGGTGGGGGGTGAGCAGTTCTTC
>TRBV19|TRBJ2-1|-|-
CASSTRGGEQFF
TGTGCCAGTAGTACAAGGGGGGGTGAGCAGTTCTTC
>TRBV11-2|TRBJ2-3|many|TRBD2
CASSVLAGGVTDTQYF
TGTGCCAGCAGCGTCCTAGCGGGAGGGGTGACAGATACGCAGTATTTT
>TRBV4-3|TRBJ2-1|many|TRBD2
CASSQAVTSGPYNEQFF
TGCGCCAGCAGCCAAGCCGTGACTAGCGGGCCCTACAATGAGCAGTTCTTC